Below are 29 T cell receptor beta chains sequenced from a single sample in a study of identical twins. TCRdb called the 5' RACE reads again in MiXCR, with one record for every CDR3 protein. Of approximately 590,000 distinct CDR3 sequences listed, 9.5% to 10% are singletons. The data were also submitted as part of a second study, on yellow fever vaccine responses in identical twins.

Input material: PBMCs. These receptors originate from a woman younger than 35 in good health.

Only a few counts were recorded for this clonotype. The chain recombines TRBV20-1 with TRBJ2-3; TRBD2 agrees at 9 bases. CDR3 length: 20 amino acids. With V trimmed by 0 bases and J by 2 bases, 18 bases remained unmatched. Germline-derived CDR1 and CDR2 are DFQATT and SNEGSKA (reference sequence). The CDR3 nucleotides are TGCAGTGCTAGAGAGAGCGTCTGGGCCGCGGGAGGGCGTGTCACAGATACGCAGTATTTT. Amino acid sequence: CSARESVWAAGGRVTDTQYF.

This clonotype was counted a few times. The rearrangement links TRBV20-1 to TRBJ2-3; 8 nucleotides line up with TRBD2. This CDR3 comprises 14 residues. V trimming: 4 bases; J trimming: 0 bases; junction bases outside the gene matches: 3. Germline V gene lookup returns CDR1 DFQATT and CDR2 SNEGSKA (reference sequence). CDR3 DNA: TGCAGTGCTATCGCGGGGGGAAGCACAGATACGCAGTATTTT. Translating gives CSAIAGGSTDTQYF.

This clonotype has more than one count but fewer than ten. V usage is TRBV5-6 and J usage is TRBJ2-4; D is unclear. The V gene lost 1 base and the J gene lost 0 bases, with 20 bases spanning the gap. This CDR3 comprises 19 residues. Germline V lookup: CDR1 SGHDT, CDR2 YYEEEE. CDR3 protein: CASSLLGFGRNLAKNIQYF. The DNA for the CDR3 is TGTGCCAGCAGCTTGTTGGGTTTCGGACGAAACCTAGCCAAAAACATTCAGTACTTC.

This chain connects TRBV7-8 to TRBJ2-3; 7 nucleotides agree with TRBD2. Germline trimming cut 4 bases from V and 0 bases from J; bases unmatched to any gene: 13. The CDR3 has 18 amino acids. The V gene's germline CDR1 is SGHVS and CDR2 FQNEAQ. DNA for the CDR3: TGTGCCAGCAGCTCCCCGAGGGGAGGGAGTTATAGCACAGATACGCAGTATTTT. It is translated as CASSSPRGGSYSTDTQYF.

This rearrangement joins TRBV6-1 to TRBJ2-3, with 11 bases fitting TRBD1. Losses at the gene ends were 6 bases for V and 2 bases for J; bases not matched to a gene: 4. Germline V gives CDR1 MNHNS, CDR2 SASEGT. The CDR3 has 15 amino acids. The CDR3 nucleotides are TGTGCCAGCAGCGGGGGACAGGGGGACACAGATACGCAGTATTTT. Translating it yields CASSGGQGDTDTQYF.

This clonotype was observed at least ten times. The chain uses TRBV12-3 or TRBV12-4 and TRBJ1-2; 7 bases are a match to TRBD1. The CDR3 loop spans 15 amino acids. V lost 3 bases, J lost 3 bases, and 7 bases stayed unmatched. CDR3 sequence reads: CASSFTGDLDYGYTF. The CDR3 coding sequence is TGTGCCAGCAGTTTTACAGGGGATTTGGACTATGGCTACACCTTC.

Only a few counts were recorded for this clonotype. The V gene is TRBV19, the J gene TRBJ1-1; D is unresolved. This CDR3 comprises 14 residues. The germline V gene encodes CDR1 LNHDA and CDR2 SQIVND (reference sequence). The ends were cut back, 0 bases at V and 4 bases at J, with 9 bases in the middle. CDR3 protein: CASSIETRSTEAFF. The DNA for the CDR3 is TGTGCCAGTAGTATAGAGACCCGGAGCACTGAAGCTTTCTTT.

The chain joins TRBV7-2 to TRBJ1-2; 8 bases are a match to TRBD1. The V and J ends lost 3 bases and 7 bases, in that order; junction bases with no gene match: 7. Germline V lookup: CDR1 SGHTA, CDR2 FQGNSA. The CDR3 sequence is 14 residues long. The CDR3 coding sequence is TGTGCCAGCAGCTTTCGACAGGGGATGGGTGGCTACACCTTC. Protein product: CASSFRQGMGGYTF.

There are many counts of this clonotype. The rearrangement joins TRBV7-2 to TRBJ2-3, with D unresolved. Trimming took 1 base from V and 3 from J, leaving 8 bases between them. In germline, CDR1 is SGHTA, CDR2 FQGNSA. The CDR3 sequence is 14 residues long. The CDR3: CASSLGWATDTQYF. CDR3 coding DNA: TGTGCCAGCAGCTTAGGATGGGCTACAGATACGCAGTATTTT.

This clonotype was seen many times. The V and J genes are TRBV29-1 and TRBJ2-7; D may be TRBD1 (6 bases). Germline V gene data show CDR1 as SQVTM and CDR2 as ANQGSEA. Between the trimmed V and J ends, which lost 2 bases and 2 bases, there was a span of 10 bases. The CDR3 extends over 13 amino acids. The CDR3, as DNA: TGCAGCGTTGAAAGGGACACCCCCTACGAGCAGTACTTC. Protein: CSVERDTPYEQYF.

V and J are TRBV20-1 and TRBJ2-7; 7 nucleotides match TRBD1. The CDR3 runs 12 residues. The V and J ends lost 5 bases and 6 bases, in that order; junction bases with no gene match: 7. Germline CDR1 DFQATT, CDR2 SNEGSKA (reference sequence). The CDR3 bases are TGCAGTGCTCCTGACAGGGCTCGCGAGCAGTACTTC. Its protein product is CSAPDRAREQYF.

This chain links TRBV7-9 with TRBJ1-5; D ambiguous. There are 13 residues in the CDR3. Germline loops: CDR1 SEHNR, CDR2 FQNEAQ (reference sequence). The ends were cut back, 5 bases at V and 3 bases at J, with 8 bases in the middle. The CDR3 DNA sequence: TGTGCCAGCAGCCGCGGGAACAATCAGCCCCAGCATTTT. Its translation: CASSRGNNQPQHF.

The J gene is TRBJ1-6, the V gene TRBV11-2, with D hard to call. V was cut by 5 bases and J by 0 bases, with 17 bases left in between. The CDR3 loop spans 18 amino acids. Germline CDR1 SGHAT, CDR2 FQNNGV. The CDR3 reads CASSPEPVNSSYNSPLHF. The CDR3 region has the DNA TGTGCCAGCAGCCCTGAACCGGTTAATAGCTCCTATAATTCACCCCTCCACTTT.

The chain carries TRBV5-1 and TRBJ2-1; 8 nucleotides align to TRBD2. The CDR3 runs to 14 residues. Trimming removed 4 bases from V and 7 bases from J; junction bases left unmatched: 7. Germline V CDR1 and CDR2: SGHRS, YFSETQ. The CDR3 loop reads CASSTGGGLNEQFF. CDR3 nucleotide sequence: TGCGCCAGCAGCACCGGCGGGGGGCTAAATGAGCAGTTCTTC.

J is TRBJ2-3 and V is TRBV5-6, with TRBD1 as a possible D gene (5 bases). This CDR3 is 15 amino acids long. From germline, CDR1 is SGHDT and CDR2 YYEEEE. V was pared by 3 bases and J by 5 bases, with 16 bases between. This chain's CDR3 is CASSSYTGLQDTQYF. Written as DNA, the CDR3 is TGTGCCAGCAGCTCCTACACAGGTCTGCAAGATACGCAGTATTTT.

The rearrangement links TRBV29-1 to TRBJ1-2, with D hard to call. V was trimmed by 5 bases and J by 3 bases, leaving 13 bases between them. Germline CDR1 is SQVTM and CDR2 is ANQGSEA. This CDR3 comprises 13 residues. CDR3: CSVLSEADYGYTF. The CDR3 DNA follows: TGCAGCGTTTTGAGCGAAGCAGACTATGGCTACACCTTC.

The rearrangement joins TRBV7-9 to TRBJ2-5, with a tentative D call TRBD1 (5 bases). The CDR3 runs 13 residues. Trimming removed 1 base at V and 6 bases at J, with 9 bases between. CDR1 and CDR2 from the germline V gene are SEHNR and FQNEAQ (reference sequence). The CDR3: CASSLEDSQTQYF. CDR3 DNA: TGTGCCAGCAGCTTAGAAGACAGCCAGACCCAGTACTTC.

The table lists this clonotype with many counts. The V call is TRBV5-1, the J call TRBJ2-1; TRBD2 matches at 7 bases. Germline V gene sequence: CDR1 SGHRS, CDR2 YFSETQ. With V trimmed by 6 bases and J by 2 bases, 8 bases remained unmatched. CDR3 length: 15 residues. The CDR3 is CASISEGGPYNEQFF. The CDR3 DNA is TGCGCCAGCATCTCCGAGGGAGGGCCCTACAATGAGCAGTTCTTC.

This sequence joins TRBV12-3 or TRBV12-4 and TRBJ2-3; TRBD2 agrees at 9 bases. The CDR3 has 17 residues. V lost 3 bases to trimming and J lost 2 bases; unmatched junction nucleotides: 9. CDR3 sequence reads: CASSFRLAGSLTDTQYF. The CDR3 DNA sequence: TGTGCCAGCAGTTTCCGGCTAGCGGGATCTCTCACAGATACGCAGTATTTT.

The chain joins TRBV6-1 to TRBJ2-3, with D tentatively TRBD2 (7 bases). The CDR3 contains 17 residues. Germline assignment: CDR1 MNHNS and CDR2 SASEGT. The V and J ends lost 6 bases and 2 bases respectively, with 21 bases between them. The CDR3 protein is CASSRALGGGSTDTQYF. CDR3 nucleotide sequence: TGTGCCAGCAGCCGCGCCCTGGGGGGGGGCTCCACAGATACGCAGTATTTT.

This clonotype came up a few times. The chain combines TRBV4-3 with TRBJ2-7, with D possibly matching TRBD2 (6 bases). This CDR3 contains 17 residues. Trimming pared 4 bases from V and 0 bases from J, leaving 19 bases between. Germline CDR1 is LGHNA and CDR2 is YSLEER. The CDR3 coding sequence is TGCGCCAGCAGCCCTCCGGCAGGTGCGGGACGCTCCTACGAGCAGTACTTC. As protein: CASSPPAGAGRSYEQYF.

This clonotype was seen a handful of times. V gene TRBV5-1 combines with J gene TRBJ2-1; D is possibly TRBD2 (6 bases). Germline loops: CDR1 SGHRS, CDR2 YFSETQ. V lost 7 bases and J lost 0, with 17 bases in between. The CDR3 runs 16 residues. The chain's CDR3 is CASRLTDGSSYNEQFF. CDR3 nucleotides: TGCGCCAGCCGGTTGACGGACGGGAGCTCCTACAATGAGCAGTTCTTC.

This clonotype was found a few times. This sequence joins TRBV20-1 and TRBJ1-5; a possible D gene is TRBD1 (6 bases). Germline values: CDR1 DFQATT, CDR2 SNEGSKA (reference sequence). The CDR3 runs to 15 residues. Deletions cut 5 bases from V and 6 bases from J, with 20 bases between. This CDR3 is CSAYRGIGGFQPQHF. CDR3 coding DNA: TGCAGTGCTTATAGGGGGATAGGAGGGTTTCAGCCCCAGCATTTT.

V and J are TRBV6-1 and TRBJ1-5; D ambiguous. Germline-derived CDR1 and CDR2 are MNHNS and SASEGT. There are 14 residues in the CDR3. Trimming left V 4 bases short and J 7 bases short, with 14 bases between. The CDR3 DNA reads TGTGCCAGCAGTGCCCTTACGGCTGGGCAGCCCCAGCATTTT. It specifies CASSALTAGQPQHF.

This clonotype has more than one count but fewer than ten. The chain links TRBV24-1 to TRBJ2-2; D not certain. Looked up from germline, CDR1 is KGHDR and CDR2 is SFDVKD. This CDR3 comprises 15 residues. Trimming stripped 7 bases from V and 6 bases from J, with 17 bases between. This CDR3 reads CATSYGVGSAGELFF. CDR3 DNA: TGTGCCACCAGCTATGGGGTAGGATCGGCCGGGGAGCTGTTTTTT.

There are a few counts of this clonotype. The rearrangement links TRBV6-7 to TRBJ2-1, with TRBD2 as a possible D gene (5 bases). TRBV6-7 is labeled an ORF, and its function is uncertain. This CDR3 has 16 residues. V lost 8 bases, J lost 4 bases, and 21 bases lay in between. Here the CDR3 DNA reads TGTGCCAGCGGCACCCTACAGTCGGAGGCTTACAATGAGCAGTTCTTC. This codes for CASGTLQSEAYNEQFF.

This clonotype was found many times. The V and J genes are TRBV29-1 and TRBJ2-1; the match to TRBD1 covers 9 bases. Trimming at V came to 7 bases and at J to 3 bases, leaving 10 bases not matched to a gene. Germline lookup yields CDR1 SQVTM and CDR2 ANQGSEA. The CDR3 is 15 amino acids. This CDR3 is CSGIKPGQGYNEQFF. CDR3 in DNA: TGCAGCGGCATAAAACCGGGACAGGGCTACAATGAGCAGTTCTTC.

This clonotype was counted between two and nine times. The gene calls are TRBV24-1 and TRBJ2-5, with D uncertain. The germline V gene encodes CDR1 KGHDR and CDR2 SFDVKD. Trimming removed 3 bases at V and 4 bases at J, with 8 bases between. The CDR3 consists of 13 residues. The CDR3 DNA reads as TGTGCCACCAGTGATCCTCCGTCAGAGACCCAGTACTTC. This codes for CATSDPPSETQYF.

This clonotype came up a few times. The genes are TRBV6-1 and TRBJ2-7; D not certain. Germline V CDR1 and CDR2: MNHNS, SASEGT. The CDR3 has 13 residues. Trimming removed 1 base from V and 5 bases from J, with 9 bases in between. The CDR3 nucleotides are TGTGCCAGCAGTGAAGGGGTGTACGACGAGCAGTACTTC. This codes for CASSEGVYDEQYF.